This entry lists 11 T cell receptor beta chains sequenced from one sample in a study of cytomegalovirus exposure and HLA in healthy donors. The repertoire was sequenced with immunoSEQ multiplex PCR; TCRdb's copy has only in-frame clones and lacks some. Of tens of thousands of clones listed, 94% are singletons. Sequencing was done on a sample of PBMCs. The receptors originated from a woman between 18 and 29 years old in good health and CMV-seronegative.

This clone has a single count. This chain joins TRBV7-9 and TRBJ2-1, with a weak D call TRBD1 (7 bases). This CDR3 contains 13 residues. Trimming took off 8 bases at V and 7 bases at J, with 15 bases between the two ends. Germline CDR1 is SEHNR and CDR2 is FQNEAQ (reference sequence). CDR3 nucleotides: TGTGCCAGCGGTGAGACAGGGAGGAATGAGCAGTTCTTC. Protein product: CASGETGRNEQFF.

The chain is built from TRBV11-3 and TRBJ2-7; perhaps TRBD1 as D (6 bases). CDR1 and CDR2 (germline): SGHNT, YENEEA. V lost 1 base and J lost 1, with 11 bases in between. This CDR3 is 15 amino acids long. The CDR3 region is CASSLGTGSSYEQYF. CDR3 bases: TGTGCCAGCAGCTTAGGTACAGGGTCTTCCTACGAGCAGTACTTC.

This chain uses TRBV5-1 with TRBJ1-6; 8 bases line up with TRBD1. From germline, CDR1 is SGHRS and CDR2 YFSETQ. The CDR3 length is 16 residues. The V gene end was trimmed by 0 bases and the J gene end by 9 bases; junction bases not matched to a gene: 8. CDR3 bases: TGCGCCAGCAGCTTGGAACCAGGGGGCCAGGGTTCACCCCTCCACTTT. Protein: CASSLEPGGQGSPLHF.

V is TRBV19 and J is TRBJ1-2; no reliable D call. Trimming removed 5 bases from V and 4 bases from J, with 11 bases in between. Looked up from germline, CDR1 is LNHDA and CDR2 is SQIVND (reference sequence). The CDR3 covers 13 residues. The CDR3 DNA is TGTGCCAGTAGTCATCGCGGAATCTATGGCTACACCTTC. As protein: CASSHRGIYGYTF.

The V gene is TRBV6-1, the J gene TRBJ2-7; maybe TRBD1 (5 bases). CDR1 is MNHNS, CDR2 SASEGT, per germline. Trimming left V 6 bases short and J 0 bases short, with 15 bases between. The CDR3 has 15 residues. The CDR3 region is CASRDLVQVSYEQYF. CDR3 sequence (DNA): TGTGCCAGCAGGGATTTAGTACAGGTCTCCTACGAGCAGTACTTC.

V and J are TRBV7-9 and TRBJ2-7; TRBD2 might be the D (7 bases). CDR1 is SEHNR, CDR2 FQNEAQ, per germline (reference sequence). Trimming took 4 bases from V and 1 from J, leaving 11 bases between them. The CDR3 runs 14 residues. CDR3 residues: CASSWGGASYEQYF. The CDR3 DNA reads as TGTGCCAGCAGCTGGGGGGGCGCTTCCTACGAGCAGTACTTC.

This sequence joins TRBV28 and TRBJ2-7, with a tentative D call TRBD2 (7 bases). CDR1 and CDR2 from the germline V gene are MDHEN and SYDVKM. The CDR3 sequence is 14 residues long. The germline V and J ends were trimmed by 6 bases and 3 bases, with 15 bases remaining between them. The chain's CDR3 is CASREGGVLYEQYF. In DNA, the CDR3 is TGTGCCAGCAGAGAAGGGGGGGTTCTCTACGAGCAGTACTTC. Together with reference TRBV28 and TRBJ2-7, the CDR3 gives the full variable domain: DVKVTQSSRYLVKRTGEKVFLECVQDMDHENMFWYRQDPGLGLRLIYFSYDVKMKEKGDIPEGYSVSREKKERFSLILESASTNQTSMYLCASREGGVLYEQYFGPGTRLTVT.

The chain couples TRBV9 to TRBJ1-1, with 7 bases fitting TRBD1. Germline V lookup: CDR1 SGDLS, CDR2 YYNGEE. The CDR3 extends over 12 amino acids. V lost 4 bases and J lost 10; bases outside the gene matches: 7. CDR3 nucleotide sequence: TGTGCCAGCAGCCCTGACAGGGACAGAGCTTTCTTT. Translation: CASSPDRDRAFF.

This sequence joins TRBV9 and TRBJ2-1, with TRBD2 matching over 9 bases. The CDR3 spans 15 residues. From germline, CDR1 is SGDLS and CDR2 YYNGEE. The ends lost 0 bases at V and 5 bases at J; junction bases unmatched: 3. This CDR3 is CASSVDSGGHNEQFF. The CDR3 nucleotides are TGTGCCAGCAGCGTAGATAGCGGGGGTCACAATGAGCAGTTCTTC.

V gene TRBV4-2 combines with J gene TRBJ2-3; D not certain. CDR3 length: 13 residues. V lost 2 bases, J lost 8 bases, and 11 bases lay in between. Looked up from germline, CDR1 is LGHNA and CDR2 is YNFKEQ. The CDR3 bases are TGTGCCAGCAGCCAACGCGAGGATGGTACGCAGTATTTT. Translation: CASSQREDGTQYF.

The V and J genes are TRBV7-9 and TRBJ1-4, with D perhaps TRBD1 (6 bases). Germline values: CDR1 SEHNR, CDR2 FQNEAQ (reference sequence). This CDR3 has 14 amino acids. Trimming stripped 5 bases from V and 6 bases from J, with 13 bases between. In nucleotides, the CDR3 is TGTGCCAGCAGCCAGAACCAGGGGTATGAAAAACTGTTTTTT. This gives the protein CASSQNQGYEKLFF.